The rows below give T cell receptor beta chains drawn from one sample of a study of cytomegalovirus exposure and HLA in healthy donors. The protocol was immunoSEQ multiplex PCR, while the TCRdb copy is restricted to in-frame clones and leaves out a portion. Of 130,000 or so clones in the sample, roughly 80% were seen once. Source material: PBMCs. The receptors were gathered from a woman between 18 and 29 years old in good health and CMV-seronegative. The CDR3 runs from the conserved cysteine through the conserved F or W. Fields, in order: J gene, clone size, V gene, D gene, CDR3 DNA, CDR3 protein. The D gene is left open where the match is weak. Clone size, where shown, is once, few, many, or a class for clones that have expanded.

TRBJ2-4 - TRBV4-3 TRBD2 TGCGCCAGCAGCCACAGGGCAAGCGGGGGGACCCTAGCCAAAAACATTCAGTACTTC CASSHRASGGTLAKNIQYF
TRBJ1-1 few TRBV29-1 - TGCAGCGTTGAAAAAACGGGAAGTGAAGCTTTCTTT CSVEKTGSEAFF
TRBJ2-7 - TRBV6-1 - TGTGCCAGCAGTGAAGAGTACAGGGGAGGTGGCTACGAGCAGTACTTC CASSEEYRGGGYEQYF
TRBJ2-7 - TRBV11-2 - TGTGCCAGCAGCTCCGCGTCTGTCCCCTACGAGCAGTACTTC CASSSASVPYEQYF
TRBJ1-6 - TRBV28 - TGTGCCAGCTCTTATAATTCACCCCTCCACTTT CASSYNSPLHF
TRBJ2-1 - TRBV11-2 TRBD1 TGTGCCAGCAGCGTCAGCCCGGGACAGGGGCTGAATGAGCAGTTCTTC CASSVSPGQGLNEQFF
TRBJ2-1 - TRBV30 TRBD2 TGTGCCTGGAAAGGTCAGCGGGAGGGCCACAATGAGCAGTTCTTC CAWKGQREGHNEQFF
TRBJ1-2 - TRBV30 - TGTGCCTGGAGCCCAGGGGATCATGGCTACACCTTC CAWSPGDHGYTF
TRBJ2-7 - TRBV27 TRBD2 TGTGCCAGCAGTTTACTTCCCGCGGGAACTAGTAGCGCGGGAGCCTACGAGCAGTACTTC CASSLLPAGTSSAGAYEQYF
TRBJ2-7 - TRBV4-1 TRBD1 TGCGCCAGCAGCCAAGGCTCAGGGGGAAACTCCTACGAGCAGTACTTC CASSQGSGGNSYEQYF
TRBJ1-6 - TRBV5-4 TRBD1 TGTGCCAGCAGCCCGGAGGGGACAGCGAATTCACCCCTCCACTTT CASSPEGTANSPLHF
TRBJ2-1 - TRBV10-1 TRBD2 TGCGCCAGCAGTGAACGGAGCGGGAGAATTTATGAGCAGTTCTTC CASSERSGRIYEQFF
TRBJ1-5 - TRBV19 - TGTGCCAGTAGTATTACTCCCCAGCCCCAGCATTTT CASSITPQPQHF
TRBJ2-3 - TRBV27 TRBD2 TGTGCCAGCAGTTTATTGGCGGGAGCCACAGATACGCAGTATTTT CASSLLAGATDTQYF
TRBJ2-1 - TRBV19 TRBD2 TGTGCCAGTAGTTTCCGGACTAGCGGAGCCTTGCGCAATGAGCAGTTCTTC CASSFRTSGALRNEQFF
TRBJ2-5 - TRBV19 TRBD2 TGTGCCAGCCGTCCGGGACTAGCGGGAGATCGGGAAGAGACCCAGTACTTC CASRPGLAGDREETQYF
TRBJ2-1 - TRBV19 - TGTGCCAGTAGTAGGGTAGCAAATGAGCAGTTCTTC CASSRVANEQFF
TRBJ2-7 - TRBV5-1 TRBD1 TGCGCCAGCAGCCGCCTGACAGGGGTAACCTACGAGCAGTACTTC CASSRLTGVTYEQYF
TRBJ2-1 - TRBV15 TRBD2 TGTGCCACCAGCCCGGGAGGGGCTGTGGCCCTCTACAATGAGCAGTTCTTC CATSPGGAVALYNEQFF
TRBJ2-1 - TRBV2 TRBD2 TGTGCCAGCAGTGGACTAGCGGGGTTCTACAATGAGCAGTTCTTC CASSGLAGFYNEQFF
TRBJ1-4 - TRBV4-1 - TGCGCCAGCAGCCAAGTCGAGGGAGGGGAAAAACTGTTTTTT CASSQVEGGEKLFF
TRBJ1-2 once TRBV5-1 - TGCGCCAGCAGTCTCTCTAATTGGAGGGGCGACTATGGCTACACCTTC CASSLSNWRGDYGYTF
TRBJ2-2 - TRBV11-2 - TGTGCCAGCAGCCGACAGTTGAACACCGGGGAGCTGTTTTTT CASSRQLNTGELFF
TRBJ2-7 - TRBV11-2 TRBD1 TGTGCCAGCAGCTTACCGGACAGGACTCCCTACGAGCAGTACTTC CASSLPDRTPYEQYF
TRBJ1-2 - TRBV27 TRBD1 TGTGCCAGCAGTTCCAACGGACAGGGACGCTTCGTTGGCTACACCTTC CASSSNGQGRFVGYTF
TRBJ1-2 - TRBV5-6 - TGTGCCAGCAGCTTGTCACAGCCAGACTATGGCTACACCTTC CASSLSQPDYGYTF
TRBJ2-7 - TRBV7-2 TRBD2 TGTGCCAGCAGCTTAGGGGGCGGGGGACCCCTCGAGCAGTACTTC CASSLGGGGPLEQYF